This T cell receptor (beta chain) was observed in a study of T-cell memory formation after mild COVID-19. This clonotype has just a few counts. With constant-segment primers, 5'RACE yielded cDNA libraries of TCR alpha and TCR beta that carried sample barcodes and UMIs. TCRdb itself ran the 5' RACE reads through MiXCR, one entry per CDR3 protein. The profile covers about 55,000 distinct CDR3 sequences, with over 7.5% appearing a single time and roughly 1.2% taken by the ten largest. The CDR3 consists of 17 residues. V shed 5 bases, J shed 1 base, and the junction held 16 bases outside the gene matches. Germline V lookup: CDR1 SQVTM, CDR2 ANQGSEA.

The sequenced material came from PBMCs or a T cell subset sorted from them (not recorded which). This clonotype was sampled from a man younger than 30 who had mild COVID-19 (a few samples of this study predate the infection). Cell type and time point are not known. V and J are TRBV29-1 and TRBJ1-1; 7 nucleotides line up with TRBD1. As DNA, the CDR3 is TGCAGCGTTCATAACGACTATCAAAACAGGGGGAACACTGAAGCTTTCTTT. As protein: CSVHNDYQNRGNTEAFF.